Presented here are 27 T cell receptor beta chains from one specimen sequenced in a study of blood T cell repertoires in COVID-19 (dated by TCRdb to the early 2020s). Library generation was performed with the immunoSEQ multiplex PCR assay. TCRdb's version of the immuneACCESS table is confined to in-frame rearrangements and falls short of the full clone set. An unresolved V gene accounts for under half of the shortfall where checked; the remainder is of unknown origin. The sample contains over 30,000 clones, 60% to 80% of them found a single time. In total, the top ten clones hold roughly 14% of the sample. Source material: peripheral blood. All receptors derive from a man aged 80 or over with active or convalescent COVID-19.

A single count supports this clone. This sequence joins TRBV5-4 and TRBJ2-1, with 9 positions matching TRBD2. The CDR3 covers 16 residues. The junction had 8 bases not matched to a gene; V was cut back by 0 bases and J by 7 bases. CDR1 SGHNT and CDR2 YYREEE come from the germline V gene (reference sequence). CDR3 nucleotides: TGTGCCAGCAGCTTGGGAGGTAGCGGGAGTAGGAATGAGCAGTTCTTC. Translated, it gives CASSLGGSGSRNEQFF.

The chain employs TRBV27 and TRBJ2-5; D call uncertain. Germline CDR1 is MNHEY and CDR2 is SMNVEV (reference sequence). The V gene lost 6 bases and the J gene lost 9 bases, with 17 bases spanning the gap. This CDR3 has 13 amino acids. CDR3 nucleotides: TGTGCCAGCAGCTCCCCCCGTTTCCGGGCCCAGTACTTC. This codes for CASSSPRFRAQYF.

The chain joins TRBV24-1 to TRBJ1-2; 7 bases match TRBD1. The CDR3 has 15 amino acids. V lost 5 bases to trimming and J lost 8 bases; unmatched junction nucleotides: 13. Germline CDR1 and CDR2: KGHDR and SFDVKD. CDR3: CATSVTGTAFGGYTF. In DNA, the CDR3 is TGTGCCACCAGTGTGACCGGGACAGCTTTTGGAGGCTACACCTTC.

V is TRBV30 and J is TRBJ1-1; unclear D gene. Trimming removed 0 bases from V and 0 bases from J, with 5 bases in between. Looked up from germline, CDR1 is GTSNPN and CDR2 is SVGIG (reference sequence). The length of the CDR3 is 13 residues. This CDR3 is CAWSVHLNTEAFF. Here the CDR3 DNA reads TGTGCCTGGAGTGTACATCTGAACACTGAAGCTTTCTTT. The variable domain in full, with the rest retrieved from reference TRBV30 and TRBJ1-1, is SQTIHQWPATLVQPVGSPLSLECTVEGTSNPNLYWYRQAAGRGLQLLFYSVGIGQISSEVPQNLSASRPQDRQFILSSKKLLLSDSGFYLCAWSVHLNTEAFFGQGTRLTVV.

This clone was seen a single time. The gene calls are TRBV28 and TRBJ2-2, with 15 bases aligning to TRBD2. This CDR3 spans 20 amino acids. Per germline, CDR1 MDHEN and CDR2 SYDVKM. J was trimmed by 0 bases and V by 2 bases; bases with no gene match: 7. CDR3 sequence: CASSLDWGLAGGTNTGELFF. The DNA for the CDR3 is TGTGCCAGCAGTTTAGATTGGGGACTAGCGGGGGGTACGAACACCGGGGAGCTGTTTTTT. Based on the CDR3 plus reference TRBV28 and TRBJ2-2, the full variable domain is DVKVTQSSRYLVKRTGEKVFLECVQDMDHENMFWYRQDPGLGLRLIYFSYDVKMKEKGDIPEGYSVSREKKERFSLILESASTNQTSMYLCASSLDWGLAGGTNTGELFFGEGSRLTVL.

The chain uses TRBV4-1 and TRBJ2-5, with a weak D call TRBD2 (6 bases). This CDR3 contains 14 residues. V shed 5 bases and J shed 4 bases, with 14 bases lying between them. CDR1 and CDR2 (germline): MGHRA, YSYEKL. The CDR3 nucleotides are TGCGCCAGCAGCAGCGGCACAGCGGGAGAGACCCAGTACTTC. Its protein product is CASSSGTAGETQYF.

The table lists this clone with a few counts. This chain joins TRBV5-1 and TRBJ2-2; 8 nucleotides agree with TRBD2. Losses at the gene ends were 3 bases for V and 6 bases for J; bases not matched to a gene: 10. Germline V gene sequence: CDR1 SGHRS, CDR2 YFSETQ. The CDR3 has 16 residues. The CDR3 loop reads CASSSMVGLGSGELFF. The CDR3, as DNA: TGCGCCAGCAGCTCGATGGTGGGACTAGGTTCCGGGGAGCTGTTTTTT.

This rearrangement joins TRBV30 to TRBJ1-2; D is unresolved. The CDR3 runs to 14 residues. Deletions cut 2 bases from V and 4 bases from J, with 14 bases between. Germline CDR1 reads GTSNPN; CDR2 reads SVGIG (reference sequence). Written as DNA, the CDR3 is TGTGCCTGGAGTAATCTCGGGTCCCTCTATGGCTACACCTTC. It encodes CAWSNLGSLYGYTF.

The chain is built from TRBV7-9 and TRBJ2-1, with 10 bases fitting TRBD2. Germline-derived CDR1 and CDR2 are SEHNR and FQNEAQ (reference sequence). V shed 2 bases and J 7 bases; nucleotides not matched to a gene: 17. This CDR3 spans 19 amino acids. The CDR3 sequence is CASSLRELAGVRSRNEQFF. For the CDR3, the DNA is TGTGCCAGCAGCTTAAGGGAGCTAGCGGGAGTTCGGTCTCGAAATGAGCAGTTCTTC.

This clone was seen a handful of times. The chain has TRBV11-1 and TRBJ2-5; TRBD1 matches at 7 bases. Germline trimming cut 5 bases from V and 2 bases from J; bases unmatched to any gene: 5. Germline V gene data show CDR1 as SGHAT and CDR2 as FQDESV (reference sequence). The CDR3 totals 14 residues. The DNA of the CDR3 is TGTGCCAGCAGCCAGGGGACAGTTCAAGAGACCCAGTACTTC. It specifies CASSQGTVQETQYF.

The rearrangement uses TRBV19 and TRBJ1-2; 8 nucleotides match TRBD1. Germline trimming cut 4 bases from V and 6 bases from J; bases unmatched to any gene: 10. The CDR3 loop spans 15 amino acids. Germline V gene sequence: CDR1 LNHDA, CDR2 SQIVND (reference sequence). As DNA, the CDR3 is TGTGCCAGTAGTACCCCGGGACAGGCGCTCGATGGCTACACCTTC. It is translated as CASSTPGQALDGYTF.

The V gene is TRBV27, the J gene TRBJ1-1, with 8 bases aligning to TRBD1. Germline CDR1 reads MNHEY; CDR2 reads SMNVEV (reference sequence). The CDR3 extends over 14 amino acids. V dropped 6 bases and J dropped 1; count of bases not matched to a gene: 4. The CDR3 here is CASRSGTGNTEAFF. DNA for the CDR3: TGTGCCAGCAGGTCCGGGACAGGGAACACTGAAGCTTTCTTT.

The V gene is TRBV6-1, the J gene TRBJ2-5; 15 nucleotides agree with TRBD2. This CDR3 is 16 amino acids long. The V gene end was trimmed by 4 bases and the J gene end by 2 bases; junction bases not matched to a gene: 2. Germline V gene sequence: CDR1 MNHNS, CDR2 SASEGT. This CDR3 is CASSVGLAGGQETQYF. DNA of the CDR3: TGTGCCAGCAGTGTAGGACTAGCGGGAGGGCAAGAGACCCAGTACTTC.

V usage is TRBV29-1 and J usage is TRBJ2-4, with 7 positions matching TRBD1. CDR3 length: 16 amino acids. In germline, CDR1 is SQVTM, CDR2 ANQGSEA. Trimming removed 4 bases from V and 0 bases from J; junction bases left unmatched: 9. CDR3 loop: CSVVWATGKAKNIQYF. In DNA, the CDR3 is TGCAGCGTTGTTTGGGCGACAGGGAAAGCCAAAAACATTCAGTACTTC.

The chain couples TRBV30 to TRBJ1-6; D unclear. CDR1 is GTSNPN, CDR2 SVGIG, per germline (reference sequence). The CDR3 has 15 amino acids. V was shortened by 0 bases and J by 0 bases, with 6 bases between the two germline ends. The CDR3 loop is CAWSVLCSYNSPLHF. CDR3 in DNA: TGTGCCTGGAGTGTACTGTGCTCCTATAATTCACCCCTCCACTTT.

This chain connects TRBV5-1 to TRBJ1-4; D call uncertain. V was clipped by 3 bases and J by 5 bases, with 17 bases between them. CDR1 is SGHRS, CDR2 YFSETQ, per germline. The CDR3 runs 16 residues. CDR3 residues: CASSSNGGAENEKLFF. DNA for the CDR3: TGCGCCAGCAGCTCGAATGGCGGCGCTGAGAATGAAAAACTGTTTTTT. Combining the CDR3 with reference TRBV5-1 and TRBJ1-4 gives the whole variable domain KAGVTQTPRYLIKTRGQQVTLSCSPISGHRSVSWYQQTPGQGLQFLFEYFSETQRNKGNFPGRFSGRQFSNSRSEMNVSTLELGDSALYLCASSSNGGAENEKLFFGSGTQLSVL.

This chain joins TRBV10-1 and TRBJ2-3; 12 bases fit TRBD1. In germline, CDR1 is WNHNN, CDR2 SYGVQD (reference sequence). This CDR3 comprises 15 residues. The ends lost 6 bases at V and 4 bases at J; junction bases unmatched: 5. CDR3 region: CASSSGQGAADTQYF. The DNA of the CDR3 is TGCGCCAGCAGCTCGGGACAGGGGGCCGCAGATACGCAGTATTTT.

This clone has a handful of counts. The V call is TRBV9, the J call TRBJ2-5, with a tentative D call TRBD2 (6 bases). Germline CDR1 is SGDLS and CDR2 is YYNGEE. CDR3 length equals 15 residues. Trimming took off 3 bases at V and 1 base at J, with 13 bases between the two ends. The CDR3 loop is CASSASGRTQETQYF. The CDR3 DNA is TGTGCCAGCAGCGCATCCGGGAGAACCCAAGAGACCCAGTACTTC.

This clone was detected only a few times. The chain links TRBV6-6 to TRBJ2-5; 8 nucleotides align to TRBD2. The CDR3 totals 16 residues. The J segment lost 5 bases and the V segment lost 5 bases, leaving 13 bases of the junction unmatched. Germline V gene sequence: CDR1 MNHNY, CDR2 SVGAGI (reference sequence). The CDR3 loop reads CASSPGGFRVLETQYF. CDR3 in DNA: TGTGCCAGCAGTCCGGGGGGGTTTAGGGTTTTGGAGACCCAGTACTTC.

The CDR3, as DNA: TGTGCCAGCAGCTTGGGGGCAGGGGCCTCCTACGAGCAGTACTTC. Protein: CASSLGAGASYEQYF. The genes are TRBV5-6 and TRBJ2-7; weak D call: TRBD1 (6 bases). Germline V gene lookup returns CDR1 SGHDT and CDR2 YYEEEE. Deletions cut 0 bases from V and 0 bases from J, with 10 bases between. The CDR3 is made up of 15 amino acids.

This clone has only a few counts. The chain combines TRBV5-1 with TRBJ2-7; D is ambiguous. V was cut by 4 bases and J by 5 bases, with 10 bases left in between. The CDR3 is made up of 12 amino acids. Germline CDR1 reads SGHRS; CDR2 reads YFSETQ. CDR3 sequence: CASSVSAHEQYF. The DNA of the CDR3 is TGCGCCAGCAGCGTCAGTGCCCACGAGCAGTACTTC.

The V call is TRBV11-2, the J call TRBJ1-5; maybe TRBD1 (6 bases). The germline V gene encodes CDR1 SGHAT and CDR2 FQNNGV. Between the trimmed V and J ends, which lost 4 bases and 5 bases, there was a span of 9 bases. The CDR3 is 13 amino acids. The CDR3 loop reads CASSSQGYQPQHF. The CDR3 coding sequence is TGTGCCAGCAGCTCACAGGGTTATCAGCCCCAGCATTTT. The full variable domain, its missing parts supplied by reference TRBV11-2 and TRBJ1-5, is EAGVAQSPRYKIIEKRQSVAFWCNPISGHATLYWYQQILGQGPKLLIQFQNNGVVDDSQLPKDRFSAERLKGVDSTLKIQPAKLEDSAVYLCASSSQGYQPQHFGDGTRLSIL.

CDR3 sequence reads: CASRPGLALYEQYF. For the CDR3, the DNA is TGCGCCAGCAGGCCGGGACTAGCGCTCTACGAGCAGTACTTC. V is TRBV5-1 and J is TRBJ2-7; 10 bases align to TRBD2. The CDR3 has 14 amino acids. The V segment lost 5 bases and the J segment 3 bases; nucleotides outside the gene matches: 5. Germline V gives CDR1 SGHRS, CDR2 YFSETQ.

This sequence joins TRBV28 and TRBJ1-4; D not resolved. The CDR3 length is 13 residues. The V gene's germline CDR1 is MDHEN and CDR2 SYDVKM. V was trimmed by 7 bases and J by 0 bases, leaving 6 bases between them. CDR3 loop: CASMSATNEKLFF. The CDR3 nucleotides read TGTGCCAGCATGTCAGCAACTAATGAAAAACTGTTTTTT.

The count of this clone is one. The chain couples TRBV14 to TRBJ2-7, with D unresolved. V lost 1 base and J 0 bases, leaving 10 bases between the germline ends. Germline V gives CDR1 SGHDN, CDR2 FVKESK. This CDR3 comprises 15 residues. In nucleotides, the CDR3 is TGTGCCAGCAGCCAAGTGACGGGTCCCTCCTACGAGCAGTACTTC. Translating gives CASSQVTGPSYEQYF.

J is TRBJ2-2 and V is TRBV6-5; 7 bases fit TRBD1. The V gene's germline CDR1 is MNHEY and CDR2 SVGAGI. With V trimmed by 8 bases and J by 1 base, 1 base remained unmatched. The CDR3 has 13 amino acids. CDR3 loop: CASRDRNTGELFF. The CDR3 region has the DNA TGTGCCAGCCGGGACAGGAACACCGGGGAGCTGTTTTTT.

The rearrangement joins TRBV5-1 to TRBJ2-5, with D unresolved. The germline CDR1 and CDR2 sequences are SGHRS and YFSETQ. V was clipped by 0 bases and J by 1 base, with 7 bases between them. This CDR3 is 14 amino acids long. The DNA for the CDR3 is TGCGCCAGCAGCTTGGGCTGGAGCCAAGAGACCCAGTACTTC. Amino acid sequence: CASSLGWSQETQYF.